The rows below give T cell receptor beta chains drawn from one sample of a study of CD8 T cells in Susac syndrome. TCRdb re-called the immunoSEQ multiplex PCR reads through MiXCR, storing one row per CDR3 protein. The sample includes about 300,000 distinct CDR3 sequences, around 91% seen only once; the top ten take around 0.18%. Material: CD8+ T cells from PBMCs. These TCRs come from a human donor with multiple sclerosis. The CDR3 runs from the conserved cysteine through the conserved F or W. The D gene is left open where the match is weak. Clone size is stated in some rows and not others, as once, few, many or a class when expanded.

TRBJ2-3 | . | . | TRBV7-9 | TGTGCCAGTTCTAGGCCAGGGGCCGATACGCAGTATTTT | CASSRPGADTQYF
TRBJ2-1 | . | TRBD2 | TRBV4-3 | TGCGCCAGCAGCCGATCGGGACTACCTCCGGACGATGAGCAGTTCTTC | CASSRSGLPPDDEQFF
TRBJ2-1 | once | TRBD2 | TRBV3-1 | TGTGCCAGCAGCCAAGATAGTCGCCTAGCGGGGGCCATACGCGCTGACAATGAGCAGTTCTTC | CASSQDSRLAGAIRADNEQFF
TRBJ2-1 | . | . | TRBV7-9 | TGTGCCAGCAGCACCTCCGGGCGCGAGAGTGAGCAGTTCTTC | CASSTSGRESEQFF
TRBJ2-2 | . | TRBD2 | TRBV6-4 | TGTGCCAGCAGTGAAGGCGCGGGAGGGCCGGACACCGGGGAGCTGTTTTTT | CASSEGAGGPDTGELFF
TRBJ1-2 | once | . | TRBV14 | TGTGCCAGCAGCCAAGATATCGGGAATGGCTACACCTTC | CASSQDIGNGYTF
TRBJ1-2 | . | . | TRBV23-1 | TGCGCCAGCAGTAATCTCACGCAGGACCGCTATGGCTACACCTTC | CASSNLTQDRYGYTF
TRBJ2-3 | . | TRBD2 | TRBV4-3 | TGCGCCAGCAGCCAAGATTGGGCTAGCGGGAGTTTCACAGATACGCAGTATTTT | CASSQDWASGSFTDTQYF
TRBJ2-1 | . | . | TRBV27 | TGTGCCAGCAGTAAAACAGGGTTTGGGCAATACAATGAGCAGTTCTTC | CASSKTGFGQYNEQFF
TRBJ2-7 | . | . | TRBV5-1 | TGCGCCAGCAGCTTGCCTGCGGAGACAGACACTTACGAGCAGTACTTC | CASSLPAETDTYEQYF
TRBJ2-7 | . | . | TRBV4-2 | TGTGCCAGCAGCCAAGAGACAGGGACTCCCCACGAGCAGTACTTC | CASSQETGTPHEQYF
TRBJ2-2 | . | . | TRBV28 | TGTGCCAGCAGTTTTTACGGGGAGCTGTTTTTT | CASSFYGELFF
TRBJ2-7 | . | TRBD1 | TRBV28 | TGTGCCAGCAGTTCCCCCCTCCGGGACAGGGGGTACGAGCAGTACTTC | CASSSPLRDRGYEQYF
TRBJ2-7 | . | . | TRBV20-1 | TGCAGTGCCGAATTAGTTGGGGTCTCCTACGAGCAGTACTTC | CSAELVGVSYEQYF
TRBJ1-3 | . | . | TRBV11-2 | TGTGCCAGCTCGACACGGATCTCTGGAAACACCATATATTTT | CASSTRISGNTIYF
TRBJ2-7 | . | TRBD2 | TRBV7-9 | TGTGCCAGCAGCCAAGCGGGGGGGCCTCGCTCCTACGAGCAGTACTTC | CASSQAGGPRSYEQYF
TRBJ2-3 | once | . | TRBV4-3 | TGCGCCAGCAGCCAAGTCTCCGGGGGATTCACAGATACGCAGTATTTT | CASSQVSGGFTDTQYF
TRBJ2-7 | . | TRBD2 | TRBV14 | TGTGCCAGCAGCCCAACGGGACTAGCGGGAGGAGGGAACTACGAGCAGTACTTC | CASSPTGLAGGGNYEQYF
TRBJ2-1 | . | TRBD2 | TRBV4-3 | TGCGCCAGCAGCCAAGCCCACTCACGGGGGGATAACAATGAGCAGTTCTTC | CASSQAHSRGDNNEQFF
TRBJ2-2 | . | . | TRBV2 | TGTGCCGCCCTCAAATCAGCGGGACAGAACACCGGGGAGCTGTTTTTT | CAALKSAGQNTGELFF
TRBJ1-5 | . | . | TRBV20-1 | TGCAGTGCTTTGACAGGTTTTAGCAATCAGCCCCAGCATTTT | CSALTGFSNQPQHF
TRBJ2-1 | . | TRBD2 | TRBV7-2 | TGTGCCAGCAGCTTATTCTTGACACCCGGGGGGTACAATGAGCAGTTCTTC | CASSLFLTPGGYNEQFF
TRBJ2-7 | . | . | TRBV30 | TGTGCCTGGAGTTCCCCTGCCAACGAGCAGTACTTC | CAWSSPANEQYF
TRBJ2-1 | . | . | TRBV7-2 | TGTGCCAGCAGCTCCGCCGGGCTCCCTAGGGATGAGCAGTTCTTC | CASSSAGLPRDEQFF
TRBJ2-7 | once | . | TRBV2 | TGTGCCAGCAGTACCCACCAGGGCGAGCAGTACTTC | CASSTHQGEQYF
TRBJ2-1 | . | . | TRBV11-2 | TGTGCCAGCAGCTTAGCGGGAGTTGAATCCTACAATGAGCAGTTCTTC | CASSLAGVESYNEQFF
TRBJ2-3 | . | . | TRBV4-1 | TGCGCCAGCAGCCCGGGATGGCTAGCCACTTTGGAAGATACGCAGTATTTT | CASSPGWLATLEDTQYF
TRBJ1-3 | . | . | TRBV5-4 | TGTGCCAGTCTCGCGGGGCCAAGCTCTGGAAACACCATATATTTT | CASLAGPSSGNTIYF
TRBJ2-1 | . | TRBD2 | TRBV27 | TGTGCCAGCAGTTTACTAGCGGGCCCTCCAGGCCCTTACAATGAGCAGTTCTTC | CASSLLAGPPGPYNEQFF
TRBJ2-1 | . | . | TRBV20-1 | TGCAGTGCCCCACAGGCGCGGGAAAATGAGCAGTTCTTC | CSAPQARENEQFF
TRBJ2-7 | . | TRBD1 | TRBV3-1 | TGTGCCAGCAGCCAACCCCGGGACAGGGGATACGAGCAGTACTTC | CASSQPRDRGYEQYF
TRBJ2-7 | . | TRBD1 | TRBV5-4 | TGTGCCAGCAGCTTGGGGGTGACAGGGGACGAGCAGTACTTC | CASSLGVTGDEQYF
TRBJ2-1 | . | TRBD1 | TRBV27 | TGTGCCAGCAGTTTCCTCGGGACAGGGGGATCGGTCAATGAGCAGTTCTTC | CASSFLGTGGSVNEQFF
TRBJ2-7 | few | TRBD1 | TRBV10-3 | TGTGCCACCGCCGGGACAGAACCCTACGAGCAGTACTTC | CATAGTEPYEQYF
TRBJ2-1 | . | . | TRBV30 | TGTGCCTGGAGTGTTTTTGGGAATGAGCAGTTCTTC | CAWSVFGNEQFF
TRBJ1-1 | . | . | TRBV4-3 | TGCGCCAGCAGCCAAGATATAGGTATGACGGGCACTGAAGCTTTCTTT | CASSQDIGMTGTEAFF
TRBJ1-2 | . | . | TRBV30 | TGTGCCTGGAGTGTATTTGGGGTTGGCTACACCTTC | CAWSVFGVGYTF
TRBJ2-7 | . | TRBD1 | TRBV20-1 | TGCAGTGCCCCACAGGGGTCAGACTACGAGCAGTACTTC | CSAPQGSDYEQYF
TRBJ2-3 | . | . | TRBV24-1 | TGTGCCACCAGAGCTTTGAGCACAGATACGCAGTATTTT | CATRALSTDTQYF
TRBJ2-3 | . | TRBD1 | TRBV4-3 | TGCGCCAGCAGCCAAGGTCGGGACAGGGGAGCAGATACGCAGTATTTT | CASSQGRDRGADTQYF
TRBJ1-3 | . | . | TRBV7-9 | TGTGCCAGCAGCTTAAATTCTGGAAACACCATATATTTT | CASSLNSGNTIYF
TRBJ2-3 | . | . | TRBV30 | TGTGCCTGGCGATCGGGGGGCACAGATACGCAGTATTTT | CAWRSGGTDTQYF
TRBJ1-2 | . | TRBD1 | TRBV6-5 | TGTGCCAGCAGTGACGGGACAGGGGGAAATGGCTACACCTTC | CASSDGTGGNGYTF
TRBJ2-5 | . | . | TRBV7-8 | TGTGCCAGCAGCTTAGGTGGGGTGGGACTTTCTTTAGAACCCTACCAAGAGACCCAGTACTTC | CASSLGGVGLSLEPYQETQYF
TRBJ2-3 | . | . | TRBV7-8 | TGTGCCAGCAGCTTACCCCGCGAGGGGGGGGATCGCACAGATACGCAGTATTTT | CASSLPREGGDRTDTQYF
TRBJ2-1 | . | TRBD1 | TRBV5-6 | TGTGCCAGCAGCCAAGACAGGGCTCAGGAGCAGTTCTTC | CASSQDRAQEQFF
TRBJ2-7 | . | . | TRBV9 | TGTGCCAGCAGCGTAGGAGGCAGGGGCGGCGACGAGCAGTACTTC | CASSVGGRGGDEQYF
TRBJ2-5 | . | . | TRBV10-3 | TGTGCCATCAGTGAGGTCGGGGGGCTGGAGACCCAGTACTTC | CAISEVGGLETQYF
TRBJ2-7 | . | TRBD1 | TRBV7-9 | TGTGCCAGCAGCGAAGGACAGGGGAAGTACGAGCAGTACTTC | CASSEGQGKYEQYF
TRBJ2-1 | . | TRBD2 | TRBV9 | TGTGCCAGCAGCGTGACTAGCGGGAGACTTTACGTAAGTAATGAGCAGTTCTTC | CASSVTSGRLYVSNEQFF
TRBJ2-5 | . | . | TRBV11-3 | TGTGCCAGCAGCCCAAAGACAGGTCAAGAGACCCAGTACTTC | CASSPKTGQETQYF
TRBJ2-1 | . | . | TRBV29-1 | TGCAGCGCCAGAGGAGGGGACACTAATGAGCAGTTCTTC | CSARGGDTNEQFF
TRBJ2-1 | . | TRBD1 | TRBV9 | TGTGCCAGCAGCCCTCACACCGGGACAGGTCTCAATGAGCAGTTCTTC | CASSPHTGTGLNEQFF
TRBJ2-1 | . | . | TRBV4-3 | TGCGCCAGCAGCCAAGGAGCGGTGGAGGGGTACAATGAGCAGTTCTTC | CASSQGAVEGYNEQFF
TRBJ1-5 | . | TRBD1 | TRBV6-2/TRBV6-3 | TGTGCCATTCGGGACAGGGGCAGCAATCAGCCCCAGCATTTT | CAIRDRGSNQPQHF